A selection of T cell receptor beta chains follows, all from one sample in a study of blood T cell repertoires in COVID-19. The protocol was immunoSEQ multiplex PCR, while the TCRdb copy is restricted to in-frame clones and leaves out a portion. The sample contains about 400,000 clones, roughly 90% of which appear only once. Sequenced: PBMCs or T cells enriched from blood (not recorded which). These receptors were taken from a woman in her 30s with acute COVID-19. Both conserved end residues are part of each CDR3. D genes are given only for firm matches. The size field is filled for only some rows; it gives once, few, many or a size class.

CASSLSGTSSYEQYF	TGTGCCAGCAGCTTATCCGGGACTAGCTCCTACGAGCAGTACTTC	TRBJ2-7	TRBV7-2	TRBD2	once
CATKGDRKGNTEAFF	TGTGCCACCAAGGGCGACAGGAAGGGGAACACTGAAGCTTTCTTT	TRBJ1-1	TRBV15	.	.
CASSYHRGRDSPLHF	TGTGCCAGCAGTTACCACAGGGGGCGTGATTCACCCCTCCACTTT	TRBJ1-6	TRBV6-2/TRBV6-3	TRBD1	.
CASSPLAGGPLIQYF	TGCGCCAGCAGCCCACTAGCGGGGGGGCCCCTTATTCAGTACTTC	TRBJ2-4	TRBV5-1	TRBD2	once
CASSQTGGYGYTF	TGTGCCAGCAGCCAAACAGGGGGCTATGGCTACACCTTC	TRBJ1-2	TRBV3-1/TRBV3-2	TRBD1	.
CASSLYGTSADTQYF	TGTGCCAGCAGCTTGTACGGGACTAGCGCAGATACGCAGTATTTT	TRBJ2-3	TRBV5-6	TRBD2	.
CASRPRQGAQEQYF	TGTGCCAGCAGGCCGCGACAGGGGGCGCAGGAGCAGTACTTC	TRBJ2-7	TRBV6-5	TRBD1	.
CASSGGDRGNTIYF	TGTGCCAGTAGCGGTGGGGACAGGGGAAACACCATATATTTT	TRBJ1-3	TRBV19	TRBD1	.
CSVERAGVIAEAFF	TGCAGCGTTGAACGGGCGGGGGTTATCGCTGAAGCTTTCTTT	TRBJ1-1	TRBV29-1	.	.
CSVARGLNTEAFF	TGCAGCGTCGCTAGGGGGCTTAACACTGAAGCTTTCTTT	TRBJ1-1	TRBV29-1	TRBD1	.
CASSSMDRESSGYTF	TGTGCCAGCAGCTCCATGGACAGGGAGTCGTCGGGCTACACCTTC	TRBJ1-2	TRBV5-6	TRBD1	.
CASSTGQPYQPQHF	TGTGCCAGTAGTACGGGACAGCCTTATCAGCCCCAGCATTTT	TRBJ1-5	TRBV19	TRBD1	.
CASSDGAGEFTDTQYF	TGTGCCAGCAGTGACGGTGCGGGGGAGTTCACAGATACGCAGTATTTT	TRBJ2-3	TRBV6-4	TRBD2	.
CASSRTDSGNTIYF	TGTGCCAGCAGCCGGACAGACTCTGGAAACACCATATATTTT	TRBJ1-3	TRBV11-2	.	.
CASSQINLGQSNYGYTF	TGCGCCAGCAGCCAAATCAATCTCGGACAGAGTAACTATGGCTACACCTTC	TRBJ1-2	TRBV4-3	.	once
CAISRGRDYGYTF	TGTGCCATCAGCAGGGGGCGAGACTATGGCTACACCTTC	TRBJ1-2	TRBV10-3	TRBD1	.
CSAGGLDEQYF	TGCAGCGCGGGGGGTCTGGACGAGCAGTACTTC	TRBJ2-7	TRBV20-1	TRBD2	.
CAWSVLARADNGYTF	TGTGCCTGGAGTGTACTTGCCAGGGCAGATAATGGCTACACCTTC	TRBJ1-2	TRBV30	.	.
CAIHRLSGELFF	TGTGCCATACACAGGTTGAGCGGGGAGCTGTTTTTT	TRBJ2-2	TRBV12-3/TRBV12-4	.	once
CASSYSWGMEGRHF	TGTGCCAGCAGTTACTCGTGGGGCATGGAGGGGCGGCATTTT	TRBJ1-5	TRBV6-6	.	.
CASSEAGPEGNQPQHF	TGTGCCAGCAGTGAAGCGGGCCCCGAGGGAAATCAGCCCCAGCATTTT	TRBJ1-5	TRBV6-1	.	.
CASSLGPYGYTF	TGCGCCAGCAGCTTGGGGCCCTATGGCTACACCTTC	TRBJ1-2	TRBV5-1	.	few
CASSYQRGRGGNEQFF	TGTGCCAGCAGTTACCAAAGAGGGAGAGGCGGGAATGAGCAGTTCTTC	TRBJ2-1	TRBV6-5	.	.
CASSLAYSGTEAFF	TGCGCCAGCAGCTTGGCTTATTCCGGCACTGAAGCTTTCTTT	TRBJ1-1	TRBV5-1	.	.
CASSSSGTRVTGELFF	TGTGCCAGCAGCTCGTCCGGGACTAGAGTAACCGGGGAGCTGTTTTTT	TRBJ2-2	TRBV5-4	TRBD2	.
CASSPSNTEAFF	TGTGCCAGCTCACCATCTAACACTGAAGCTTTCTTT	TRBJ1-1	TRBV18	.	few
CASSPTQGPLGQYF	TGTGCCAGCAGCCCAACACAGGGCCCTCTGGGGCAGTACTTC	TRBJ2-7	TRBV14	.	once
CASSVDPPGRGAGANVLTF	TGTGCCAGCAGCGTAGACCCCCCAGGCAGGGGCGCTGGGGCCAACGTCCTGACTTTC	TRBJ2-6	TRBV9	.	.
CASRSRPGAEAFF	TGTGCCAGCCGCTCTAGGCCGGGAGCAGAAGCTTTCTTT	TRBJ1-1	TRBV6-5	.	.
CASRRDRNTEAFF	TGTGCCAGTAGGCGGGACAGGAACACTGAAGCTTTCTTT	TRBJ1-1	TRBV19	TRBD1	.
CASSRLAGALHGASDTQYF	TGTGCCAGCAGCCGACTAGCGGGGGCGCTTCACGGGGCATCAGATACGCAGTATTTT	TRBJ2-3	TRBV27	TRBD2	.
CASSPVDGTDYEQYF	TGTGCCAGCTCACCGGTGGACGGGACTGACTACGAGCAGTACTTC	TRBJ2-7	TRBV18	.	few
CASSLGGLADAGTQYF	TGTGCCAGCAGCTTAGGGGGACTAGCGGACGCGGGTACGCAGTATTTT	TRBJ2-3	TRBV7-2	TRBD2	.
CSASGGVSEQYF	TGCAGCGCTTCGGGAGGGGTCAGCGAGCAGTACTTC	TRBJ2-7	TRBV29-1	TRBD2	.